This T cell receptor (beta chain) is from a study of blood T cell repertoires in COVID-19. The overall study: Acute and convalescent COVID-19 specimens originated in the United States, Italy and Spain.

The CDR3 extends over 14 amino acids. Trimming cost V 4 bases and J 5 bases; bases outside gene matches: 8. From germline, CDR1 is SGHRS and CDR2 YFSETQ. Data came from immunoSEQ multiplex PCR; TCRdb stores just in-frame clones and leaves some out. The table includes about 270,000 clones, around four fifths detected once. The sequenced material came from peripheral blood. This TCR was recovered from a woman in her forties or fifties with active or convalescent COVID-19. The V and J genes are TRBV5-1 and TRBJ1-1; TRBD1 agrees at 7 bases. CDR3 DNA: TGCGCCAGCAGCGCCGGGACAGTCGGGACTGAAGCTTTCTTT. It translates to CASSAGTVGTEAFF.